Presented here are 20 T cell receptor beta chains from one specimen sequenced in a study of T cell responses to AZD1222 COVID-19 vaccine. Sequenced by immunoSEQ multiplex PCR; TCRdb stores in-frame clones only, minus some. The table lists approximately 120,000 clones, approximately 86% of them singletons. Sequencing was performed on peripheral blood, taken on day 0 of MenACWY control vaccination. Source of these receptors: an adult in good health.

The chain carries TRBV7-9 and TRBJ1-1; maybe TRBD1 (5 bases). There are 16 residues in the CDR3. V gave up 4 bases and J gave up 3 bases, with 18 bases separating them. Germline loops: CDR1 SEHNR, CDR2 FQNEAQ (reference sequence). CDR3: CASSSGPRGRDTEAFF. DNA for the CDR3: TGTGCCAGCAGCTCAGGACCCCGGGGGAGGGACACTGAAGCTTTCTTT.

The chain combines TRBV28 with TRBJ2-7; D remains ambiguous. Per germline, CDR1 MDHEN and CDR2 SYDVKM. The CDR3 runs 13 residues. V shed 3 bases and J shed 2 bases, with 8 bases lying between them. The CDR3 bases are TGTGCCAGCAGTTTCCAGCCGCCCTACGAGCAGTACTTC. It translates to CASSFQPPYEQYF.

In its sample, this clone was seen once. The chain employs TRBV7-2 and TRBJ1-1; no reliable D call. Germline V gene sequence: CDR1 SGHTA, CDR2 FQGNSA. The CDR3 has 14 amino acids. V was pared by 0 bases and J by 1 base, with 6 bases between. In DNA form, the CDR3 reads TGTGCCAGCAGCTTAGCTGGGCGGAACACTGAAGCTTTCTTT. As protein: CASSLAGRNTEAFF.

This clone was detected only a few times. This sequence joins TRBV29-1 and TRBJ1-2; D is unclear. The germline V and J ends were trimmed by 3 bases and 8 bases, with 13 bases remaining between them. CDR1 and CDR2 from the germline V gene are SQVTM and ANQGSEA. The CDR3 covers 12 residues. CDR3 sequence reads: CSVDPTSGGYTF. As DNA, the CDR3 is TGCAGCGTTGACCCTACTTCCGGGGGCTACACCTTC.

This chain connects TRBV19 to TRBJ2-7, with 7 positions matching TRBD1. The CDR3 has 16 amino acids. The trim removed 6 bases at V and 5 bases at J, leaving 16 bases unmatched. CDR1 is LNHDA, CDR2 SQIVND, per germline (reference sequence). The CDR3 is CASSRRDSALRNEQYF. In DNA, the CDR3 is TGTGCCAGTAGCCGCCGGGACAGCGCTCTCAGGAACGAGCAGTACTTC.

The rearrangement joins TRBV6-5 to TRBJ2-7; possible D gene TRBD1, 5 bases. V shed 2 bases and J shed 4 bases, with 15 bases lying between them. The CDR3 length is 15 residues. Germline V CDR1 and CDR2: MNHEY, SVGAGI. For the CDR3, the DNA is TGTGCCAGCAGTTACAAGGGTGGGGCAGGATACGAGCAGTACTTC. Translation: CASSYKGGAGYEQYF.

The chain is built from TRBV7-2 and TRBJ2-7; D might be TRBD1 (5 bases). The V and J ends lost 4 bases and 5 bases respectively, with 18 bases between them. The CDR3 has 15 residues. Germline CDR1 and CDR2: SGHTA and FQGNSA. The CDR3 is CASSSDPSGINEQYF. The CDR3 region has the DNA TGTGCCAGCAGCTCAGACCCGTCAGGGATCAACGAGCAGTACTTC.

The sample holds a few counts of this clone. V and J are TRBV4-1 and TRBJ1-4; D ambiguous. The CDR3 sequence is 17 residues long. Germline V CDR1 and CDR2: MGHRA, YSYEKL. V was clipped by 1 base and J by 8 bases, with 20 bases between them. The CDR3 DNA follows: TGCGCCAGCAGCCAAGTCGACATGGGCTTTATAACCGAAAAACTGTTTTTT. It is translated as CASSQVDMGFITEKLFF.

V and J are TRBV25-1 and TRBJ1-2, with 7 bases lining up with TRBD1. CDR3 length equals 13 residues. With V trimmed by 4 bases and J by 7 bases, 6 bases remained unmatched. Germline-derived CDR1 and CDR2 are MGHDK and SYGVNS. The CDR3 region is CASSGQGVGGYTF. The DNA for the CDR3 is TGTGCCAGCAGTGGGCAGGGGGTCGGTGGCTACACCTTC.

The V and J genes are TRBV23-1 and TRBJ2-7; no clear D gene. TRBV23-1 is an ORF for which the function is uncertain. The CDR3 consists of 13 residues. The V end was cut by 2 bases, the J end by 3 bases, with 8 bases between. Here the CDR3 reads CASSQGKFYEQYF. The CDR3 DNA reads as TGCGCCAGCAGTCAAGGGAAGTTCTACGAGCAGTACTTC.

This sequence joins TRBV7-2 and TRBJ1-3, with 9 positions matching TRBD1. Germline CDR1 and CDR2: SGHTA and FQGNSA. The V and J ends lost 2 bases and 7 bases, in that order; junction bases with no gene match: 9. This CDR3 has 16 residues. CDR3 in amino acids: CASSLLWDRASNTIYF. CDR3 nucleotide sequence: TGTGCCAGCAGCTTACTCTGGGACAGGGCTTCGAACACCATATATTTT.

The chain employs TRBV19 and TRBJ2-3, with a possible D match to TRBD2 (6 bases). The germline gives CDR1 LNHDA, CDR2 SQIVND (reference sequence). The CDR3 covers 14 residues. V lost 6 bases to trimming and J lost 6 bases, with 16 bases between them. The CDR3 is CASSLWGVGDTQYF. The DNA of the CDR3 is TGTGCCAGTAGCCTCTGGGGGGTGGGGGATACGCAGTATTTT.

The chain recombines TRBV5-1 with TRBJ1-1; no firm D call. The CDR3 runs to 12 residues. Germline CDR1 SGHRS, CDR2 YFSETQ. Trimming stripped 5 bases from V and 1 base from J, with 6 bases between. The CDR3 DNA reads as TGCGCCAGCAGTTTTACGAACACTGAAGCTTTCTTT. The encoded protein is CASSFTNTEAFF. The whole variable domain, filled in from reference TRBV5-1 and TRBJ1-1, reads KAGVTQTPRYLIKTRGQQVTLSCSPISGHRSVSWYQQTPGQGLQFLFEYFSETQRNKGNFPGRFSGRQFSNSRSEMNVSTLELGDSALYLCASSFTNTEAFFGQGTRLTVV.

This chain connects TRBV27 to TRBJ2-5; 12 bases fit TRBD1. After removal of 6 bases from V and 4 bases from J, the junction contained 3 bases not matched to a gene. The germline gives CDR1 MNHEY, CDR2 SMNVEV (reference sequence). This CDR3 is 14 amino acids long. CDR3 DNA sequence: TGTGCCAGCAGGGGACAGGGGGCAGGAGAGACCCAGTACTTC. Amino acids: CASRGQGAGETQYF.

V and J are TRBV28 and TRBJ2-7; 8 bases are shared with TRBD1. The CDR3 length is 15 residues. V dropped 7 bases and J dropped 5; count of bases not matched to a gene: 13. Germline V gene sequence: CDR1 MDHEN, CDR2 SYDVKM. The CDR3 DNA follows: TGTGCCAGCAAGACGCTATCGACAGGGGAAGACGAGCAGTACTTC. Its protein product is CASKTLSTGEDEQYF. Filled out from reference TRBV28 and TRBJ2-7, the complete variable domain reads DVKVTQSSRYLVKRTGEKVFLECVQDMDHENMFWYRQDPGLGLRLIYFSYDVKMKEKGDIPEGYSVSREKKERFSLILESASTNQTSMYLCASKTLSTGEDEQYFGPGTRLTVT.

This chain joins TRBV4-1 and TRBJ1-4; 8 bases are shared with TRBD1. The trim removed 5 bases at V and 7 bases at J, leaving 9 bases unmatched. Germline V CDR1 and CDR2: MGHRA, YSYEKL. The CDR3 is 15 residues long. CDR3 sequence reads: CASSTSDRVGEKLFF. CDR3 DNA: TGCGCCAGCAGCACCTCGGACAGGGTCGGTGAAAAACTGTTTTTT.

The chain employs TRBV20-1 and TRBJ1-1, with D perhaps TRBD1 (6 bases). The CDR3 contains 13 residues. Germline V gene sequence: CDR1 DFQATT, CDR2 SNEGSKA (reference sequence). Deletions cut 6 bases from V and 1 base from J, with 12 bases between. The CDR3 reads CSASRQENTEAFF. The CDR3, as DNA: TGCAGTGCGAGTCGACAGGAGAACACTGAAGCTTTCTTT.

V and J are TRBV6-1 and TRBJ1-2; TRBD1 aligns across 7 bases. Germline CDR1 MNHNS, CDR2 SASEGT. The ends lost 3 bases at V and 4 bases at J; junction bases unmatched: 5. The CDR3 has 14 residues. DNA for the CDR3: TGTGCCAGCAGTGACCCAGGACAGGCCTATGGCTACACCTTC. As protein: CASSDPGQAYGYTF.

This chain joins TRBV23-1 and TRBJ1-5; D remains ambiguous. TRBV23-1 is noted as an ORF with a role that remains uncertain. Between the trimmed V and J ends, which lost 6 bases and 0 bases, there was a span of 18 bases. The CDR3 extends over 17 amino acids. The CDR3 DNA reads TGCGCCAGCAGGCTAAAGGAGAGACTCTATAGCAATCAGCCCCAGCATTTT. Translated: CASRLKERLYSNQPQHF.

The chain recombines TRBV28 with TRBJ1-2; D is undetermined. The V end was cut by 6 bases, the J end by 0 bases, with 26 bases between. Germline CDR1 is MDHEN and CDR2 is SYDVKM. The CDR3 covers 19 residues. CDR3 nucleotides: TGTGCCAGCAGGACCCCGGAGGGAGCGACCAAAACGACTAACTATGGCTACACCTTC. This sequence encodes CASRTPEGATKTTNYGYTF.